This T cell receptor (beta chain) was retrieved from a study of T and B cells in COVID-19 patients. At the level of the study: Of more than 19 active-infection patients, 12 were critically ill with mechanical ventilation or extracorporeal membrane oxygenation.

This CDR3 contains 16 residues. Germline V gives CDR1 ENHRY, CDR2 SYGVKD. V lost 1 base and J lost 1, with 8 bases in between. From blood, about 250-550 ng of genomic DNA served as TRB template. This clonotype was picked up a small number of times. BIOMED2 TRB-A/B primer pools were used in multiplex TRB PCR. TCRdb independently ran MiXCR on the multiplex PCR reads; one entry per CDR3 protein. Of around 15,000 distinct CDR3 sequences listed, around 30% are singletons. This clonotype was sampled from a human donor who had recovered from COVID-19. Sequences were obtained from blood. The gene calls are TRBV10-3 and TRBJ2-6; D is ambiguous. CDR3 sequence (DNA): TGTGCCATCAGTGAGTACAGCCCATCTGGGGCCAACGTCCTGACTTTC. Translating it yields CAISEYSPSGANVLTF.